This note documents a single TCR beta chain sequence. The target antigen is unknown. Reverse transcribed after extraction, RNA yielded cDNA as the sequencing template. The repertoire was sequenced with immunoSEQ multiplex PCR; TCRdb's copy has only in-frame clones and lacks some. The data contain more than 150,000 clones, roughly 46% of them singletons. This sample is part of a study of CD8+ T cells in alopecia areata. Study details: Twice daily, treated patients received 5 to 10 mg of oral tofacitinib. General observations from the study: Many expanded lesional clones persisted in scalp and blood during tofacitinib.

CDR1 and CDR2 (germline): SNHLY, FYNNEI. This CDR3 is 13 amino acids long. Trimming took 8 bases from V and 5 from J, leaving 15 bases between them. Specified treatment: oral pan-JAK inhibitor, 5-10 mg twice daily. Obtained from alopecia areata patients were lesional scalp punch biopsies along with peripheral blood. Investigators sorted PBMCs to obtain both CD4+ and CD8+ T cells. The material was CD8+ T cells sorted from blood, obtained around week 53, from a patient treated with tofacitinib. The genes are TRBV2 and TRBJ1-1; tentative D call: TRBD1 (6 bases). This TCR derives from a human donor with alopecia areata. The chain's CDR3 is CASLFLGGTEAFF. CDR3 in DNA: TGTGCCAGCCTTTTCCTAGGGGGGACTGAAGCTTTCTTT.